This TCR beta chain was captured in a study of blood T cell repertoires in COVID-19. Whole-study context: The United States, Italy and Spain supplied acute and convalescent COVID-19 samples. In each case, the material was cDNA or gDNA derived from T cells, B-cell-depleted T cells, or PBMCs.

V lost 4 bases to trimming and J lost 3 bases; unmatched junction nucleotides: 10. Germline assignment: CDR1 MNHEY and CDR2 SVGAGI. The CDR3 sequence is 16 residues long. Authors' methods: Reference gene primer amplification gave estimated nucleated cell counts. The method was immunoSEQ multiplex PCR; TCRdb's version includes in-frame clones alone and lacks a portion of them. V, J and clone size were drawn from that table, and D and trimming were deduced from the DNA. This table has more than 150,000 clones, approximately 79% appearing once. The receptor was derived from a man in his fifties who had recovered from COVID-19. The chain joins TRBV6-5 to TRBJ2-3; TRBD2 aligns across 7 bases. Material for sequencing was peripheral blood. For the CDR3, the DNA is TGTGCCAGCAGTTTGAACGCAGGGAGGGGAACAGATACGCAGTATTTT. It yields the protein CASSLNAGRGTDTQYF.